The 29 T cell receptor beta chains below were found in one sample sequenced in a study of T cells expressing NK-cell markers. Reprocessing the 5' RACE reads, TCRdb reports a single entry for every CDR3 protein and omits DNA. Recorded here are over 100,000 distinct CDR3 sequences; the top ten clones represent roughly 20%. Sequenced material: blood T cells: a sorted CD56 or NKG2C T cell subset, CD4+ or CD8+ T cells, or bulk PBMC T cells (not recorded which). The receptor source for this set is a woman aged 18 to 69 in good health.

The chain has TRBV20-1 and TRBJ2-3; TCRdb indicates TRBD2, and absent DNA this call remains unverified. This CDR3 region has 15 residues. The germline V gene encodes CDR1 DFQATT and CDR2 SNEGSKA (reference sequence). CDR3 residues: CSATDEGRSTDTQYF.

The chain is built from TRBV12-3 or TRBV12-4 and TRBJ2-7; the D call of TRBD2 rests on TCRdb alone, since no DNA is present to check it. The CDR3 totals 13 residues. The CDR3 protein is CASSRGGWYEQYF.

The CDR3 loop is CSASSGSGYEQFF. V is TRBV20-1 and J is TRBJ2-1; TCRdb names TRBD2, which stays unverified in the absence of DNA. The length of the CDR3 is 13 residues. Germline V CDR1 and CDR2: DFQATT, SNEGSKA (reference sequence).

The chain links TRBV7-9 to TRBJ2-7. This CDR3 contains 14 residues. CDR1 is SEHNR, CDR2 FQNEAQ, per germline (reference sequence). The CDR3 spells CASSFQGFSYEQYF. The variable domain in full, completed from reference TRBV7-9 and TRBJ2-7, reads DTGVSQNPRHKITKRGQNVTFRCDPISEHNRLYWYRQTLGQGPEFLTYFQNEAQLEKSRLLSDRFSAERPKGSFSTLEIQRTEQGDSAMYLCASSFQGFSYEQYFGPGTRLTVT.

The chain employs TRBV4-3 and TRBJ2-7; TCRdb's D gene call, TRBD1, goes unchecked for lack of DNA. CDR1 and CDR2 from the germline V gene are LGHNA and YSLEER. The CDR3 consists of 15 residues. The CDR3 reads CASSQEWDRGYEQYF.

This chain uses TRBV27 with TRBJ2-7; TCRdb names TRBD2, which stays unverified in the absence of DNA. Germline V lookup: CDR1 MNHEY, CDR2 SMNVEV (reference sequence). This CDR3 contains 13 residues. This CDR3 is CASSWRGSYEQYF.

This chain uses TRBV29-1 with TRBJ2-6; TCRdb names TRBD1, which stays unverified in the absence of DNA. The germline gives CDR1 SQVTM, CDR2 ANQGSEA. This CDR3 is 16 amino acids long. The CDR3 spells CSPKGEGRAGANVLTF.

V and J are TRBV20-1 and TRBJ2-5; TCRdb picks TRBD2, but there is no DNA to check that call. The CDR3 length is 15 residues. CDR1 and CDR2 (germline): DFQATT, SNEGSKA (reference sequence). This CDR3 is CSAETSGGRQETQYF.

CDR3 in amino acids: CASSFEGVFPDTQYF. The gene calls are TRBV6-5 and TRBJ2-3; the D call from TCRdb, TRBD1, cannot be confirmed without DNA. CDR1 and CDR2 (germline): MNHEY, SVGAGI. The CDR3 totals 15 residues.

The genes are TRBV5-1 and TRBJ2-7; TCRdb's D call, TRBD2, is unchecked because there is no DNA. This CDR3 region has 14 residues. Germline V lookup: CDR1 SGHRS, CDR2 YFSETQ. Here the CDR3 reads CASSLGGGNYEQYF.

The chain combines TRBV9 with TRBJ2-6; TCRdb selects TRBD2, and the lack of DNA leaves this call unchecked. Germline-derived CDR1 and CDR2 are SGDLS and YYNGEE. This CDR3 comprises 16 residues. The CDR3 spells CASSPEGGSGANVLTF.

The chain carries TRBV7-9 and TRBJ2-2; the D gene TCRdb calls, TRBD2, cannot be checked with no DNA. Germline CDR1 reads SEHNR; CDR2 reads FQNEAQ (reference sequence). The CDR3 extends over 15 amino acids. The CDR3 here is CASSPGLAGTGELFF.

This chain uses TRBV20-1 with TRBJ1-1. This CDR3 comprises 12 residues. Germline CDR1 DFQATT, CDR2 SNEGSKA (reference sequence). The CDR3 sequence: CSARGPNTEAFF.

The rearrangement uses TRBV24-1 and TRBJ2-1. The germline gives CDR1 KGHDR, CDR2 SFDVKD. This CDR3 spans 15 amino acids. CDR3 in amino acids: CATSDPLESYNEQFF.

The V call is TRBV29-1, the J call TRBJ2-4; TCRdb's D call, TRBD1, is unchecked because there is no DNA. Germline lookup yields CDR1 SQVTM and CDR2 ANQGSEA. CDR3 length: 13 residues. CDR3 amino acids: CSGWTGTKNIQYF.

This chain connects TRBV7-9 to TRBJ2-7; TCRdb picks TRBD1, but there is no DNA to check that call. CDR3 length equals 14 residues. Germline CDR1 reads SEHNR; CDR2 reads FQNEAQ (reference sequence). CDR3 sequence reads: CASSPTGFFYEQYF. Complete variable domain (other parts from reference TRBV7-9 and TRBJ2-7): DTGVSQNPRHKITKRGQNVTFRCDPISEHNRLYWYRQTLGQGPEFLTYFQNEAQLEKSRLLSDRFSAERPKGSFSTLEIQRTEQGDSAMYLCASSPTGFFYEQYFGPGTRLTVT.

The V gene is TRBV27, the J gene TRBJ2-7; without DNA, the TCRdb call of TRBD2 cannot be checked. This CDR3 has 14 residues. CDR1 and CDR2 from the germline V gene are MNHEY and SMNVEV (reference sequence). The CDR3 loop is CASSSTSGTYEQYF.

CDR3 protein: CASSLTLAGATGELFF. The chain links TRBV28 to TRBJ2-2; lacking DNA, the TRBD2 call made by TCRdb goes unchecked. The CDR3 consists of 16 residues. CDR1 is MDHEN and CDR2 is SYDVKM in the germline V gene.

The gene calls are TRBV4-3 and TRBJ2-1. Germline V gene data show CDR1 as LGHNA and CDR2 as YSLEER. This CDR3 is built from 15 residues. The CDR3 region is CASSPTGGSYNEQFF.

This chain uses TRBV6-1 with TRBJ1-1; TCRdb gives TRBD1 as the D gene, but with no DNA this cannot be confirmed. The germline gives CDR1 MNHNS, CDR2 SASEGT. The CDR3 covers 14 residues. This CDR3 reads CASRQGTDYTEAFF.

The rearrangement joins TRBV29-1 to TRBJ2-7; TCRdb proposes TRBD1, but this gene call is untestable without DNA. CDR3 size: 13 residues. In germline, CDR1 is SQVTM, CDR2 ANQGSEA. CDR3 region: CSATGTITYEQYF.

V is TRBV6-5 and J is TRBJ2-3; TCRdb proposes TRBD1, but this gene call is untestable without DNA. CDR3 length: 12 residues. The germline gives CDR1 MNHEY, CDR2 SVGAGI. This CDR3 is CASSTGADTQYF.

The chain has TRBV15 and TRBJ2-3; TCRdb's assignment of TRBD2 cannot be checked, as there is no DNA. This CDR3 contains 12 residues. The germline V gene has CDR1 LNHNV and CDR2 YYDKDF (reference sequence). CDR3 in amino acids: CATKEAADTQYF.

J is TRBJ2-3 and V is TRBV9; absent DNA, TCRdb's TRBD1 call cannot be checked. The germline gives CDR1 SGDLS, CDR2 YYNGEE. CDR3 length equals 13 residues. This CDR3 reads CASSGAGTDTQYF.

V gene TRBV9 combines with J gene TRBJ1-1. The CDR3 is made up of 14 amino acids. Germline V CDR1 and CDR2: SGDLS, YYNGEE. The CDR3 here is CASSAQGGLTEAFF.

The chain joins TRBV5-4 to TRBJ2-1; the D gene TCRdb calls, TRBD2, cannot be checked with no DNA. Looked up from germline, CDR1 is SGHNT and CDR2 is YYREEE (reference sequence). This CDR3 has 14 residues. The CDR3 protein is CASSMGLAGGEQFF.

V usage is TRBV5-1 and J usage is TRBJ2-5; lacking DNA, the TRBD1 call made by TCRdb goes unchecked. Germline V CDR1 and CDR2: SGHRS, YFSETQ. This CDR3 comprises 18 residues. The CDR3 sequence: CASSLDKDGGPKDETQYF.

The genes are TRBV12-3 or TRBV12-4 and TRBJ2-4; the D call of TRBD1 rests on TCRdb alone, since no DNA is present to check it. The length of the CDR3 is 17 residues. The CDR3 protein is CASSGTFGGLAKNIQYF.

The rearrangement links TRBV20-1 to TRBJ2-1; the TRBD2 assignment by TCRdb is unverifiable without DNA. The CDR3 covers 16 residues. Germline V gene data show CDR1 as DFQATT and CDR2 as SNEGSKA (reference sequence). The CDR3 loop is CSARDLMGLSYNEQFF.